The source of this T cell receptor beta chain is a study of blood T cell repertoires in COVID-19. In the study overall: Acute-phase and convalescent COVID-19 samples originated in the United States, Italy and Spain. T cells, B-cell-depleted T cells, or PBMCs supplied cDNA or gDNA.

V dropped 6 bases and J dropped 4 bases, with 16 bases sitting between them. Germline CDR1 is SGHTA and CDR2 is FQGNSA. This CDR3 region has 15 residues. Original analysis: Reference gene primer amplification gave nucleated cell count estimates. Some clones are missing from TCRdb's copy, which holds only in-frame ones; the method was immunoSEQ multiplex PCR. V and J calls and clone size are as listed in that table; D and trimming were resolved from the DNA. This table has some 210,000 clones, more than 75% appearing once. The chain combines TRBV7-2 with TRBJ2-1; a possible D gene is TRBD1 (6 bases). The sequence was collected from a woman aged 40 to 50 with acute or convalescent COVID-19. Sequenced: peripheral blood. CDR3 protein: CASSSAGTLYNEQFF. In DNA form, the CDR3 reads TGTGCCAGCAGTTCCGCCGGGACACTTTACAATGAGCAGTTCTTC.